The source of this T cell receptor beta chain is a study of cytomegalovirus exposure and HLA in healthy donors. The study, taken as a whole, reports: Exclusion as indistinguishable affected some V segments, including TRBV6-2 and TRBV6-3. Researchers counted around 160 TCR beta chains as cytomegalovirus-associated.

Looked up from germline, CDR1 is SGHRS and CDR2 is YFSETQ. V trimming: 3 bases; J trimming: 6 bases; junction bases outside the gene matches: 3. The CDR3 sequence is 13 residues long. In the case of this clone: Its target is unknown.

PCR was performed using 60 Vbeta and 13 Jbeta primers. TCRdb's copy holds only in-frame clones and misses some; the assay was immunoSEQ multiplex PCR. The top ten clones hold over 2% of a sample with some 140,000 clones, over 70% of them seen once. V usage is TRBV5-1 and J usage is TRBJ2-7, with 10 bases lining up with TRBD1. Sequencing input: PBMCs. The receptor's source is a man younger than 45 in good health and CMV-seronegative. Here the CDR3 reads CASSYRDRGEQYF. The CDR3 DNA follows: TGCGCCAGCAGCTACCGGGACAGGGGCGAGCAGTACTTC.